The entry that follows covers one T cell receptor (beta chain) sequence. The antigen is not known. Generated by immunoSEQ multiplex PCR, the TCRdb table keeps only in-frame clones and is missing some. The sample records around 130,000 clones, less than 95% being singletons. This CDR3 has 15 residues. Germline-derived CDR1 and CDR2 are SNHLY and FYNNEI. Between the trimmed V and J ends, which lost 7 bases and 3 bases, there was a span of 16 bases. This sample is part of a study of T cell responses to AZD1222 COVID-19 vaccine. Study outcomes and limitations: Seropositive AZD1222 recipients at baseline numbered only 6 or 7. Spike-specific TCR breadth and depth went up after people got two AZD1222 doses. With dominance at 160-218 and 743-854, vaccine-associated CD4 TCRs spanned spike.

The gene calls are TRBV2 and TRBJ1-5; no definite D call. This clonotype was obtained from an adult in good health. Material: peripheral blood, obtained on day 0 of AZD1222 vaccination. The CDR3: CASTSRAGPNQPQHF. The CDR3 coding sequence is TGTGCCAGCACATCTAGGGCGGGCCCCAATCAGCCCCAGCATTTT.